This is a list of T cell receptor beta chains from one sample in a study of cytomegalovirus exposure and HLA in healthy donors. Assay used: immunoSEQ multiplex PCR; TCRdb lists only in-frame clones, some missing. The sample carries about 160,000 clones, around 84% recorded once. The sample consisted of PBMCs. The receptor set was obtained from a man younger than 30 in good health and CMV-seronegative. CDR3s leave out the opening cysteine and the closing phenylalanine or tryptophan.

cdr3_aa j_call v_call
ASSLSSRGASPLH TRBJ1-6 TRBV27
ASSPTTDRANEKLF TRBJ1-4 TRBV6-6
ASSLAQLAGVPGELF TRBJ2-2 TRBV7-9
ASSGGTGRAYGYT TRBJ1-2 TRBV7-2
ASSAPGSGNEQY TRBJ2-7 TRBV10-2
ASSGMGQGRFEGSPLH TRBJ1-6 TRBV6-1
ASSSGTGGYEQY - TRBV27
ASRQLAGTYEQY TRBJ2-7 TRBV28
ASSRGLAAYNEQF TRBJ2-1 TRBV4-1
ATRNGRGLGKANEKLF TRBJ1-4 TRBV11-2
ASSPWTGRSDGYT TRBJ1-2 TRBV2
ASSPQGQMGEAF TRBJ1-1 TRBV7-9
ASSFLAGHHEQF TRBJ2-1 TRBV13
ASSSGGFGYT TRBJ1-2 TRBV6-6
ASSPMGEVTEAF TRBJ1-1 TRBV28
ASSPSPYNSPLH TRBJ1-6 TRBV7-3
ASSIDRDTDGYT TRBJ1-2 TRBV19
ASSTLGSDYGYT TRBJ1-2 TRBV19
ASSMSGGPYEQY - TRBV19
ASSLGLELDEQY TRBJ2-7 TRBV28
ASSLVRLQGAPGNEKLF TRBJ1-4 TRBV7-9
ASSIYEEQY TRBJ2-7 TRBV6-5
ASSVLELNTEAF TRBJ1-1 TRBV6-1
ASRERQALNTEAF TRBJ1-1 TRBV2
ASSRLDRDGYGYT TRBJ1-2 TRBV28
ASSSGTSGSTDTQY TRBJ2-3 TRBV5-4
ASSLLLPSGNTIY TRBJ1-3 TRBV28
SASNRDQQF TRBJ2-1 TRBV20-1
ASSSTSDQPQH TRBJ1-5 TRBV6-4
ASSSHRDDTQY TRBJ2-3 TRBV27
ARSFSWDSSYEQY TRBJ2-7 TRBV7-5
ASRPMWVAGGPMVYEQF TRBJ2-1 TRBV13
ASSRIGLAGGQGTQY TRBJ2-3 TRBV4-1
ASSLERSRRDRYGYT TRBJ1-2 TRBV28
ASSMGPYNEQF TRBJ2-1 TRBV19
ASRGRGYGYT TRBJ1-2 TRBV28
ASSGTGTSGTYEQF TRBJ2-1 TRBV7-6
SVEEDMAYEQY TRBJ2-7 TRBV29-1